These T cell receptor beta chains were read from a single sample in a study of human T cells and chemical hapten exposure. TCRdb redid the calling of the RACE reads with MiXCR, one entry per CDR3 protein. This table holds roughly 260,000 distinct CDR3 sequences, 7.5% to 10% found once. This specimen was whole blood, taken in connection with sensitization to the hapten diphenylcyclopropenone (DPC). Receptor source: a middle-aged woman with alopecia areata. Some clones in this sample may be carry-over from other donors' samples. Each CDR3 is given with its conserved first and last residue. D genes are given only for firm matches. Some rows have no size entry. The others give once, few or many, or a class for an expanded clone.

d_call: TRBD2; j_call: TRBJ2-1; v_call: TRBV6-6; clone_size: few; cdr3_nt: TGTGCCAGCAGTTCCGTCGGGGAGGGCCGCGATGAGCAGTTCTTC; cdr3_aa: CASSSVGEGRDEQFF
d_call: .; j_call: TRBJ2-7; v_call: TRBV6-5; clone_size: few; cdr3_nt: TGTGCCAGCAGCTCCCTCTCCGAGGGCAGGATAAACTACGAGCAGTACTTC; cdr3_aa: CASSSLSEGRINYEQYF
d_call: .; j_call: TRBJ2-2; v_call: TRBV18; clone_size: .; cdr3_nt: TGTGCCAGCTCCCTGACTGACGGGGAGCTGTTTTTT; cdr3_aa: CASSLTDGELFF
d_call: .; j_call: TRBJ1-3; v_call: TRBV12-3/TRBV12-4; clone_size: .; cdr3_nt: TGTGCCAGCAGACGAGCAGGGGCTGGAAACACCATATATTTT; cdr3_aa: CASRRAGAGNTIYF
d_call: TRBD2; j_call: TRBJ2-7; v_call: TRBV28; clone_size: .; cdr3_nt: TGTGCCAGCACCATAGCGGGTCCTTACTACGAGCAGTACTTC; cdr3_aa: CASTIAGPYYEQYF
d_call: TRBD1; j_call: TRBJ2-1; v_call: TRBV20-1; clone_size: .; cdr3_nt: TGCAGTGCTATAGGGACAGGGGCCCCCACGGGTGAGCAGTTCTTC; cdr3_aa: CSAIGTGAPTGEQFF
d_call: .; j_call: TRBJ2-2; v_call: TRBV2; clone_size: .; cdr3_nt: TGTGCCAGCACCGGGTTGCCTCCCACCGGGGAGCTGTTTTTT; cdr3_aa: CASTGLPPTGELFF
d_call: .; j_call: TRBJ1-2; v_call: TRBV12-3/TRBV12-4; clone_size: many; cdr3_nt: TGTGCCAGCAGCCCTGACAGGAACTATGGCTACACCTTC; cdr3_aa: CASSPDRNYGYTF
d_call: .; j_call: TRBJ2-7; v_call: TRBV20-1; clone_size: .; cdr3_nt: TGCAGTGCTAGAGTCGGCGCGGGCTATCCCTACGAGCAGTACTTC; cdr3_aa: CSARVGAGYPYEQYF
d_call: .; j_call: TRBJ2-7; v_call: TRBV20-1; clone_size: .; cdr3_nt: TGCAGTGCTAGAGAGGGCGGAGCCTACGAGCAGTACTTC; cdr3_aa: CSAREGGAYEQYF
d_call: TRBD2; j_call: TRBJ2-1; v_call: TRBV29-1; clone_size: few; cdr3_nt: TGCAGCGTTGTTACTAGCGGGGACAATGAGCAGTTCTTC; cdr3_aa: CSVVTSGDNEQFF
d_call: .; j_call: TRBJ1-5; v_call: TRBV28; clone_size: many; cdr3_nt: TGTGCCAGCACACTGGTTCGGAGTCAGCCCCAGCATTTT; cdr3_aa: CASTLVRSQPQHF
d_call: TRBD1; j_call: TRBJ2-6; v_call: TRBV4-2; clone_size: .; cdr3_nt: TGTGCCAGCAGCCAAGGGACAGGCTCTGGGGCCAACGTCCTGACTTTC; cdr3_aa: CASSQGTGSGANVLTF
d_call: TRBD2; j_call: TRBJ2-1; v_call: TRBV12-3/TRBV12-4; clone_size: many; cdr3_nt: TGTGCCAGGATCTTGAGCGGGAGTGGCAATGAGCAGTTCTTC; cdr3_aa: CARILSGSGNEQFF
d_call: .; j_call: TRBJ2-7; v_call: TRBV12-3/TRBV12-4; clone_size: few; cdr3_nt: TGTGCCAGCAGTTCTGGACCGGGCGAGCAGTACTTC; cdr3_aa: CASSSGPGEQYF
d_call: .; j_call: TRBJ2-2; v_call: TRBV27; clone_size: .; cdr3_nt: TGTGCCAGCGCACTCCTCACCGGGGAGCTGTTTTTT; cdr3_aa: CASALLTGELFF
d_call: .; j_call: TRBJ2-7; v_call: TRBV10-3; clone_size: .; cdr3_nt: TGTGCCATCAGTGAGTCGCAAGGAGCCGAGCAGTACTTC; cdr3_aa: CAISESQGAEQYF
d_call: .; j_call: TRBJ2-1; v_call: TRBV2; clone_size: few; cdr3_nt: TGTGCCAGCCATACTATTAGCTCCTACAATGAGCAGTTCTTC; cdr3_aa: CASHTISSYNEQFF
d_call: .; j_call: TRBJ2-7; v_call: TRBV29-1; clone_size: .; cdr3_nt: TGCAGCGTTCCAGAGGGAGGCGAGCAGTACTTC; cdr3_aa: CSVPEGGEQYF
d_call: .; j_call: TRBJ1-4; v_call: TRBV15; clone_size: .; cdr3_nt: TGTGCCACCAGCAGACCTGACTCAACTAATGAAAAACTGTTTTTT; cdr3_aa: CATSRPDSTNEKLFF
d_call: TRBD1; j_call: TRBJ2-3; v_call: TRBV7-8; clone_size: few; cdr3_nt: TGTGCCAGCAGCTTAGTCGGGACAGGGAGAGATACGCAGTATTTT; cdr3_aa: CASSLVGTGRDTQYF
d_call: TRBD1; j_call: TRBJ2-7; v_call: TRBV19; clone_size: .; cdr3_nt: TGTGCCAGCGAGTCGGGGACAGGGACTTCCGAGCAGTACTTC; cdr3_aa: CASESGTGTSEQYF
d_call: TRBD2; j_call: TRBJ2-1; v_call: TRBV12-3/TRBV12-4; clone_size: .; cdr3_nt: TGTGCCAGCAGTGCTAGCGGGAGGGGGGATGAGCAGTTCTTC; cdr3_aa: CASSASGRGDEQFF
d_call: TRBD2; j_call: TRBJ2-1; v_call: TRBV6-4; clone_size: .; cdr3_nt: TGTGCCAGCAGTGTCACTGCTAGCGGGAGCATTTACAATGAGCAGTTCTTC; cdr3_aa: CASSVTASGSIYNEQFF
d_call: TRBD1; j_call: TRBJ1-1; v_call: TRBV10-3; clone_size: .; cdr3_nt: TGTGCCATAAAGGACAGGGGTATAACTGAAGCTTTCTTT; cdr3_aa: CAIKDRGITEAFF
d_call: .; j_call: TRBJ1-3; v_call: TRBV4-1; clone_size: .; cdr3_nt: TGCGCCAGCAGCCACCCAACCGAGGACTCTGGAAACACCATATATTTT; cdr3_aa: CASSHPTEDSGNTIYF
d_call: TRBD2; j_call: TRBJ2-3; v_call: TRBV28; clone_size: many; cdr3_nt: TGTGCCAGCAGCCCCAGGCGGGAGCCAAATACGCAGTATTTT; cdr3_aa: CASSPRREPNTQYF
d_call: .; j_call: TRBJ2-5; v_call: TRBV10-3; clone_size: many; cdr3_nt: TGTGCCATTGGACAAGAGACCCAGTACTTC; cdr3_aa: CAIGQETQYF
d_call: TRBD2; j_call: TRBJ2-1; v_call: TRBV29-1; clone_size: many; cdr3_nt: TGCAGCGTTGAAGACTTCGGGACTAGCGGGAGATATGAGCAGTTCTTC; cdr3_aa: CSVEDFGTSGRYEQFF
d_call: .; j_call: TRBJ1-4; v_call: TRBV7-2; clone_size: few; cdr3_nt: TGTGCCAGCAGCCGAGATGTAGCTAATGAAAAACTGTTTTTT; cdr3_aa: CASSRDVANEKLFF
d_call: TRBD2; j_call: TRBJ2-1; v_call: TRBV6-5; clone_size: few; cdr3_nt: TGTGCCAGCAGTTACTTGGTAGCGGGAGTGGAAGAGCAGTTCTTC; cdr3_aa: CASSYLVAGVEEQFF
d_call: .; j_call: TRBJ2-2; v_call: TRBV10-3; clone_size: .; cdr3_nt: TGTGCCATCAGTGAGTCGATAACCACGAACACCGGGGAGCTGTTTTTT; cdr3_aa: CAISESITTNTGELFF
d_call: .; j_call: TRBJ1-5; v_call: TRBV12-3/TRBV12-4; clone_size: .; cdr3_nt: TGTGCCAGCAGTAGCCCAGGGGCCAATCAGCCCCAGCATTTT; cdr3_aa: CASSSPGANQPQHF